Sequencing of this T cell receptor (beta chain) was carried out in a study of control samples from healthy donors and cancer patients. Germline assignment: CDR1 LGHNA and CDR2 YSLEER. Between the trimmed V and J ends, which lost 1 base and 10 bases, there was a span of 17 bases. This CDR3 has 16 amino acids. Sequencing used immunoSEQ multiplex PCR; TCRdb keeps in-frame clones, though not all of them. The table has about 86,000 clones, around nine tenths seen once; the top ten hold 9% to 10%. The sequenced material came from PBMCs. This sequence was found in a woman aged 50 to 65 with colorectal cancer. J is TRBJ1-6 and V is TRBV4-3; D is uncertain. The CDR3 DNA is TGCGCCAGCAGCCAAGGCCCGGGGTTTTTAAGGTCACCCCTCCACTTT. Protein: CASSQGPGFLRSPLHF.